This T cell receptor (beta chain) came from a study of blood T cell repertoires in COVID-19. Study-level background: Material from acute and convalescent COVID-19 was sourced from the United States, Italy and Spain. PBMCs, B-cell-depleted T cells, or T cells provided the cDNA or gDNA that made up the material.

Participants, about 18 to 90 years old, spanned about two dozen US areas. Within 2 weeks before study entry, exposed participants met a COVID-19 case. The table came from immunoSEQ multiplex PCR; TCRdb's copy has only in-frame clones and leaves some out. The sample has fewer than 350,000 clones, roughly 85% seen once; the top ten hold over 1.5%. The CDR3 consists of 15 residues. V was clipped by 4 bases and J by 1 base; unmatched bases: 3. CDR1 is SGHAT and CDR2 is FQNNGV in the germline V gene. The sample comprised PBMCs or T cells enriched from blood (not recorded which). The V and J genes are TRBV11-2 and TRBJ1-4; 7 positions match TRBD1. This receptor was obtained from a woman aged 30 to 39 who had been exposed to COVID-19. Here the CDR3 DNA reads TGTGCCAGCAGCTCACAGGGGCAAACTAATGAAAAACTGTTTTTT. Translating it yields CASSSQGQTNEKLFF.